A selection of T cell receptor beta chains follows, all from one sample in a study of shared clonotypes between healthy human individuals. The protocol was immunoSEQ multiplex PCR, while the TCRdb copy is restricted to in-frame clones and leaves out a portion. The table has more than 2 million clones, roughly 95% seen once; the top ten hold less than 2%. The sample taken for sequencing was naive CD8+ T cells from PBMCs. The receptors shown here come from a man younger than 35 in good health. Some clones in this sample may be carry-over from other donors' samples. CDR3s include the opening cysteine and the closing phenylalanine or tryptophan. A D gene is named only where the DNA matches it firmly. A row's size may be missing; if present it is once, few, many or a size class.

clone_size: .
v_call: TRBV28
j_call: TRBJ2-5
d_call: .
cdr3_aa: CASSLSLGRQETQYF
cdr3_nt: TGTGCCAGCAGTTTAAGTCTGGGACGGCAAGAGACCCAGTACTTC

clone_size: .
v_call: TRBV11-2
j_call: TRBJ2-3
d_call: .
cdr3_aa: CASSPWREDTQYF
cdr3_nt: TGTGCCAGCAGCCCCTGGAGAGAAGATACGCAGTATTTT

clone_size: .
v_call: TRBV7-9
j_call: TRBJ2-1
d_call: TRBD2
cdr3_aa: CASSLLAGGLNEQFF
cdr3_nt: TGTGCCAGCAGCTTACTCGCGGGAGGGCTAAATGAGCAGTTCTTC

clone_size: .
v_call: TRBV5-6
j_call: TRBJ2-1
d_call: .
cdr3_aa: CASSHEGIRFFEQFF
cdr3_nt: TGTGCCAGCAGCCATGAGGGAATCCGCTTTTTTGAGCAGTTCTTC

clone_size: .
v_call: TRBV11-2
j_call: TRBJ2-7
d_call: TRBD2
cdr3_aa: CASSFGTSGYEQYF
cdr3_nt: TGTGCCAGCAGCTTCGGGACTAGCGGCTACGAGCAGTACTTC

clone_size: .
v_call: TRBV11-2
j_call: TRBJ2-7
d_call: .
cdr3_aa: CASSQAGGVDVYEQYF
cdr3_nt: TGTGCCAGCAGCCAAGCCGGTGGGGTTGATGTCTACGAGCAGTACTTC

clone_size: once
v_call: TRBV7-9
j_call: TRBJ2-7
d_call: .
cdr3_aa: CASRQTGRDEQYF
cdr3_nt: TGTGCCAGCAGACAGACAGGGAGGGACGAGCAGTACTTC

clone_size: .
v_call: TRBV7-2
j_call: TRBJ1-1
d_call: .
cdr3_aa: CASSWMNTEAFF
cdr3_nt: TGTGCCAGCAGCTGGATGAACACTGAAGCTTTCTTT

clone_size: .
v_call: TRBV10-1
j_call: TRBJ2-7
d_call: TRBD1
cdr3_aa: CASSESGTGLGDDSYEQYF
cdr3_nt: TGCGCCAGCAGTGAGTCGGGGACAGGTTTGGGTGATGACTCCTACGAGCAGTACTTC

clone_size: .
v_call: TRBV9
j_call: TRBJ2-7
d_call: .
cdr3_aa: CASSVDDSPYEQYF
cdr3_nt: TGTGCCAGCAGCGTAGATGACAGCCCCTACGAGCAGTACTTC

clone_size: .
v_call: TRBV28
j_call: TRBJ2-2
d_call: .
cdr3_aa: CAVNPRAGELFF
cdr3_nt: TGTGCGGTTAACCCGAGGGCCGGGGAGCTGTTTTTT